Sequencing of this TCR beta chain was carried out in a study of blood T cell repertoires in COVID-19. The assay was immunoSEQ multiplex PCR, and TCRdb's table has in-frame clones only and misses some. The sample records roughly 270,000 clones, 65% to 90% being singletons. CDR3 length equals 14 residues. V was cut by 2 bases and J by 2 bases, with 9 bases left in between. Germline V gene data show CDR1 as SGHTA and CDR2 as FQGNSA. This clone was counted a few times. The genes are TRBV7-2 and TRBJ1-1; tentatively, D is TRBD1 (5 bases). The sample taken for sequencing was peripheral blood. This clonotype was obtained from a middle-aged man with active or convalescent COVID-19. CDR3 amino acids: CASSLLGGNTEAFF. As DNA, the CDR3 is TGTGCCAGCAGCTTATTGGGGGGAAACACTGAAGCTTTCTTT.